The T cell receptor (beta chain) described here comes from a study of blood T cell repertoires in COVID-19. V trimming: 4 bases; J trimming: 5 bases; junction bases outside the gene matches: 11. This CDR3 has 16 residues. Germline lookup yields CDR1 SGHNT and CDR2 YYREEE (reference sequence). The repertoire was sequenced with immunoSEQ multiplex PCR; TCRdb's copy has only in-frame clones and lacks some. Of roughly 70,000 clones detected, about 90% appear once; the ten largest clones hold around 0.47%. The sequenced sample was peripheral blood. The chain combines TRBV5-4 with TRBJ2-5, with 10 positions matching TRBD1. This TCR derives from a man aged 45-65 years with COVID-19, enrolled during active disease. CDR3 protein: CASSRPGTGERETQYF. CDR3 coding DNA: TGTGCCAGCAGCCGCCCCGGGACAGGGGAGCGGGAGACCCAGTACTTC.